The 24 T cell receptor beta chains presented below share a single source sample, sequenced in a study of CD8 T cells in ankylosing spondylitis. Study-wide results and limits: For ankylosing spondylitis blood, a TCR beta motif of 7 or 8 highly homologous variants appeared characteristic.

These receptors lack a known antigen. One entry per CDR3 protein results from TCRdb running MiXCR on the 5' RACE reads. Of under 950,000 distinct CDR3 sequences detected, around 19% appear once; the ten largest clones hold approximately 18%. The sequenced sample consisted of blood, either unsorted or a sorted T cell fraction (not recorded which). These receptors originate from a male donor with ankylosing spondylitis.

The chain recombines TRBV4-3 with TRBJ1-4; D unresolved. V dropped 1 base and J dropped 8 bases, with 11 bases sitting between them. The CDR3 sequence is 14 residues long. Germline values: CDR1 LGHNA, CDR2 YSLEER. CDR3 sequence (DNA): TGCGCCAGCAGCCAAGGCATCGCGGGGGAAAAACTGTTTTTT. This encodes CASSQGIAGEKLFF.

This clonotype has more than one count but fewer than ten. This rearrangement joins TRBV5-1 to TRBJ2-2; D remains unclear. Germline assignment: CDR1 SGHRS and CDR2 YFSETQ. The CDR3 covers 13 residues. The V and J ends lost 2 bases and 4 bases respectively, with 6 bases between them. This CDR3 is CASSFDFTGELFF. The CDR3 DNA reads as TGCGCCAGCAGCTTCGACTTCACCGGGGAGCTGTTTTTT.

The gene calls are TRBV4-1 and TRBJ1-1; D is ambiguous. The length of the CDR3 is 15 residues. Deletions cut 1 base from V and 10 bases from J, with 19 bases between. Germline CDR1 MGHRA, CDR2 YSYEKL. The CDR3 DNA reads as TGCGCCAGCAGCCAAGCGGTCGGTCTAACTAGAATAGCTTTCTTT. It translates to CASSQAVGLTRIAFF.

In this sample, this clonotype turned up a few times. The chain couples TRBV7-8 to TRBJ2-7; D is perhaps TRBD2 (6 bases). V was cut by 5 bases and J by 0 bases, with 17 bases left in between. The CDR3 is made up of 16 amino acids. Germline CDR1 is SGHVS and CDR2 is FQNEAQ. CDR3 coding DNA: TGTGCCAGCAGCCCCCGTAGGGACTTCAGCTCCTACGAGCAGTACTTC. Its protein product is CASSPRRDFSSYEQYF.

This clonotype was detected only a few times. The chain combines TRBV12-3 or TRBV12-4 with TRBJ2-3; 10 positions agree with TRBD2. The CDR3 covers 15 residues. The J segment lost 7 bases and the V segment lost 6 bases, leaving 10 bases of the junction unmatched. In DNA form, the CDR3 reads TGTGCCAGCAGGCCCGGGACTAGCGATGCTCATACGCAGTATTTT. This codes for CASRPGTSDAHTQYF.

This clonotype was seen a handful of times. The chain uses TRBV7-2 and TRBJ1-1; TRBD1 matches 7 bases. CDR1 and CDR2 from the germline V gene are SGHTA and FQGNSA. V lost 1 base and J lost 3; bases outside the gene matches: 5. This CDR3 region has 15 residues. Written as DNA, the CDR3 is TGTGCCAGCAGCTTAGGAGGGGGCTGGTACACTGAAGCTTTCTTT. This translates into CASSLGGGWYTEAFF. Full variable domain (rest looked up from reference TRBV7-2 and TRBJ1-1): GAGVSQSPSNKVTEKGKDVELRCDPISGHTALYWYRQSLGQGLEFLIYFQGNSAPDKSGLPSDRFSAERTGGSVSTLTIQRTQQEDSAVYLCASSLGGGWYTEAFFGQGTRLTVV.

The table lists this clonotype with a few counts. The chain recombines TRBV5-1 with TRBJ1-4; 7 bases fit TRBD1. Germline CDR1 SGHRS, CDR2 YFSETQ. V shed 1 base and J 7 bases; nucleotides not matched to a gene: 1. This CDR3 is built from 13 residues. The CDR3 nucleotides are TGCGCCAGCAGCTTGTGGACAGGTGAAAAACTGTTTTTT. As protein: CASSLWTGEKLFF.

This clonotype turned up a few times. This chain uses TRBV20-1 with TRBJ1-1; possible D gene TRBD1, 6 bases. The CDR3 consists of 19 residues. V was trimmed by 0 bases and J by 0 bases, leaving 23 bases between them. Germline V lookup: CDR1 DFQATT, CDR2 SNEGSKA (reference sequence). The CDR3 protein is CSARDWGADRSMMNTEAFF. In DNA, the CDR3 is TGCAGTGCTAGAGATTGGGGGGCCGACAGGTCGATGATGAACACTGAAGCTTTCTTT.

This clonotype was observed many times. The chain combines TRBV12-3 or TRBV12-4 with TRBJ2-1, with 12 bases identical to TRBD2. The CDR3 consists of 15 residues. V was clipped by 5 bases and J by 3 bases; unmatched bases: 2. Here the CDR3 reads CASSRTSGIYNEQFF. CDR3 DNA: TGTGCCAGCAGTCGGACTAGCGGGATCTACAATGAGCAGTTCTTC.

This chain links TRBV10-3 with TRBJ2-1, with D maybe TRBD2 (6 bases). The germline gives CDR1 ENHRY, CDR2 SYGVKD. The CDR3 runs 17 residues. With 0 bases removed from V and 1 base from J, the gap between germline ends came to 13 bases. For the CDR3, the DNA is TGTGCCATCAGTGAGTCCTTTGGCGGGACTTCCTACAATGAGCAGTTCTTC. Protein: CAISESFGGTSYNEQFF.

The rearrangement joins TRBV29-1 to TRBJ2-3, with a possible D match to TRBD1 (5 bases). CDR1 is SQVTM, CDR2 ANQGSEA, per germline. This CDR3 region has 13 residues. V lost 3 bases and J lost 1, with 8 bases in between. The CDR3 spells CSVDTRGTDTQYF. CDR3 nucleotides: TGCAGCGTTGACACCAGGGGCACAGATACGCAGTATTTT.

The CDR3 here is CAINSAGGPSYEQYF. The CDR3, as DNA: TGTGCCATCAATTCAGCGGGGGGGCCCTCCTACGAGCAGTACTTC. V usage is TRBV10-3 and J usage is TRBJ2-7; TRBD2 matches at 10 bases. The CDR3 length is 15 residues. With 7 bases clipped from V and 0 bases from J, the junction kept 6 bases outside the gene matches. CDR1 is ENHRY, CDR2 SYGVKD, per germline.

This clonotype was counted a few times. The chain recombines TRBV27 with TRBJ2-1; 9 nucleotides line up with TRBD2. This CDR3 is built from 14 residues. The V segment lost 5 bases and the J segment 5 bases; nucleotides outside the gene matches: 4. Germline V CDR1 and CDR2: MNHEY, SMNVEV (reference sequence). DNA for the CDR3: TGTGCCAGCAGTGCTAGCGGGGCTCACAATGAGCAGTTCTTC. Residues: CASSASGAHNEQFF.

The CDR3 protein is CASSQLLAGGFTDTQYF. The CDR3, as DNA: TGTGCCAGCAGCCAGCTATTAGCGGGGGGCTTCACAGATACGCAGTATTTT. The chain employs TRBV4-2 and TRBJ2-3; 10 bases agree with TRBD2. V was clipped by 3 bases and J by 2 bases; unmatched bases: 8. The CDR3 runs to 17 residues. The germline V gene has CDR1 LGHNA and CDR2 YNFKEQ.

In this sample, this clonotype turned up many times. The rearrangement links TRBV7-2 to TRBJ1-6; D remains ambiguous. Germline loops: CDR1 SGHTA, CDR2 FQGNSA. The CDR3 runs 13 residues. V lost 5 bases and J lost 9, with 11 bases in between. CDR3 sequence (DNA): TGTGCCAGCAGCATCAAAACGAGTTCACCCCTCCACTTT. Translated: CASSIKTSSPLHF.

V and J are TRBV12-3 or TRBV12-4 and TRBJ2-1; D is ambiguous. CDR3 length: 15 amino acids. The ends were cut back, 5 bases at V and 0 bases at J, with 11 bases in the middle. The DNA of the CDR3 is TGTGCCAGCAGTCAGCACCCGAGCTCCTACAATGAGCAGTTCTTC. This gives the protein CASSQHPSSYNEQFF.

In DNA, the CDR3 is TGTGCCAGCAGCCCCCGGGGTGCGGCAGTCACAGATACGCAGTATTTT. This encodes CASSPRGAAVTDTQYF. This chain uses TRBV27 with TRBJ2-3; D is possibly TRBD2 (5 bases). Germline V gene lookup returns CDR1 MNHEY and CDR2 SMNVEV (reference sequence). Trimming took off 6 bases at V and 2 bases at J, with 18 bases between the two ends. The length of the CDR3 is 16 residues.

The sample holds many counts of this clonotype. V and J are TRBV12-3 or TRBV12-4 and TRBJ1-2; no definite D call. V lost 6 bases and J 0 bases, leaving 8 bases between the germline ends. The CDR3 has 13 amino acids. CDR3 sequence (DNA): TGTGCCAGCAGCACGACACCTAACTATGGCTACACCTTC. Its protein is CASSTTPNYGYTF.

The gene calls are TRBV7-2 and TRBJ2-1; D remains ambiguous. Trimming stripped 1 base from V and 4 bases from J, with 8 bases between. The length of the CDR3 is 14 residues. Germline-derived CDR1 and CDR2 are SGHTA and FQGNSA. The CDR3 nucleotides are TGTGCCAGCAGCTTAGGGATGGGGTACAATGAGCAGTTCTTC. Protein product: CASSLGMGYNEQFF.

The rearrangement uses TRBV3-1 and TRBJ1-5; 7 bases fit TRBD1. The CDR3 has 13 amino acids. Germline values: CDR1 LGHDT, CDR2 YNNKEL (reference sequence). J gave up 9 bases and V 2 bases, and 4 bases lay outside the gene matches. CDR3 nucleotides: TGTGCCAGCAGCCAATTCACAGGGGCGCCCCAGCATTTT. Translating gives CASSQFTGAPQHF.

The chain carries TRBV2 and TRBJ2-7; 7 bases fit TRBD1. The CDR3 contains 12 residues. Unmatched junction bases numbered 4, after V lost 6 bases and J lost 5 bases. In germline, CDR1 is SNHLY, CDR2 FYNNEI. The CDR3 DNA follows: TGTGCCAGCAGAGAGACAGGGAACGAGCAGTACTTC. It yields the protein CASRETGNEQYF.

J is TRBJ2-1 and V is TRBV28; TRBD2 might be the D (7 bases). The V gene lost 6 bases and the J gene lost 7 bases, with 16 bases spanning the gap. The V gene's germline CDR1 is MDHEN and CDR2 SYDVKM. The CDR3 has 14 residues. The CDR3 is CASRPTGGGNEQFF. The DNA for the CDR3 is TGTGCCAGCAGGCCAACGGGGGGCGGGAATGAGCAGTTCTTC.

The chain uses TRBV29-1 and TRBJ1-5; 8 bases are a match to TRBD1. The germline V gene encodes CDR1 SQVTM and CDR2 ANQGSEA. The CDR3 contains 13 residues. V shed 6 bases and J 5 bases; nucleotides not matched to a gene: 6. This CDR3 is CSVSQGGDQPQHF. CDR3 nucleotide sequence: TGCAGCGTGTCACAGGGGGGGGATCAGCCCCAGCATTTT.

This clonotype showed up just a few times. The chain has TRBV12-3 or TRBV12-4 and TRBJ2-5; D possibly matches TRBD1 or TRBD2 (5 bases each). The CDR3 covers 11 residues. The V end lost 5 bases, the J end lost 9 bases, and 10 bases lay between the germline ends. The CDR3 sequence is CASSEGRAQYF. CDR3 coding DNA: TGTGCCAGCAGTGAGGGGCGCGCCCAGTACTTC.